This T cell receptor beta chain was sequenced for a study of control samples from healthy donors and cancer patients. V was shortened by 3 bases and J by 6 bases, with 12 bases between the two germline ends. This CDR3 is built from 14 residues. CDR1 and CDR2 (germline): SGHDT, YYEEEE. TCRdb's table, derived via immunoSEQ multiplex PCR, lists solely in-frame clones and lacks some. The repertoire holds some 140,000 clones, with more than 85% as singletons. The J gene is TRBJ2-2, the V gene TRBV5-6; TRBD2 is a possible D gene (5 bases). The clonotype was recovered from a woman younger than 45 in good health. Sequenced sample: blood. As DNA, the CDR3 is TGTGCCAGCAGCTCGGGGTACCGTCCCGGGGAGCTGTTTTTT. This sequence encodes CASSSGYRPGELFF.